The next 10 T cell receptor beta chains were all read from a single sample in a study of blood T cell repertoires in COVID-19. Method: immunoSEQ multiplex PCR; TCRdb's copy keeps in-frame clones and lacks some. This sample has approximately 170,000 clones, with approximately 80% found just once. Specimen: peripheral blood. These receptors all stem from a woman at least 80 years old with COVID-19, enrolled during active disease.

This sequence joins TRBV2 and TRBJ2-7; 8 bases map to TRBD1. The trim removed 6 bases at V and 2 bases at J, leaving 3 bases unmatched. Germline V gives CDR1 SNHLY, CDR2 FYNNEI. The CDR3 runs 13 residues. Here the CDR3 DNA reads TGTGCCAGCAGGAACAGGGGGGCCTACGAGCAGTACTTC. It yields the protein CASRNRGAYEQYF. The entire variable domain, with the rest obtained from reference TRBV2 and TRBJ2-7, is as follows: EPEVTQTPSHQVTQMGQEVILRCVPISNHLYFYWYRQILGQKVEFLVSFYNNEISEKSEIFDDQFSVERPDGSNFTLKIRSTKLEDSAMYFCASRNRGAYEQYFGPGTRLTVT.

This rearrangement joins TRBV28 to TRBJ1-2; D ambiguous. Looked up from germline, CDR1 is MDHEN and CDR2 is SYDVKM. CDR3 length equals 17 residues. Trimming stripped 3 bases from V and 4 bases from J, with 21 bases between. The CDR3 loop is CASSFRGSLTLFYGYTF. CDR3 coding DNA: TGTGCCAGCAGTTTTCGCGGCAGCCTAACCCTTTTCTATGGCTACACCTTC.

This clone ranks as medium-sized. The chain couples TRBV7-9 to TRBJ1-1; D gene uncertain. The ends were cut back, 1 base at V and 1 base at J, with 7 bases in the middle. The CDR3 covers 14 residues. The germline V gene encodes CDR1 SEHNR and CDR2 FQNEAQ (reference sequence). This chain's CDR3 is CASSLGTSNTEAFF. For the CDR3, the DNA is TGTGCCAGCAGCTTAGGGACTTCGAACACTGAAGCTTTCTTT.

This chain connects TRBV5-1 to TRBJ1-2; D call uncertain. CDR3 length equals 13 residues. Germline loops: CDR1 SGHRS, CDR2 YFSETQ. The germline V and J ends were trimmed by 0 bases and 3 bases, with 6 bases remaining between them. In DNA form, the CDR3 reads TGCGCCAGCAGCTTGGGGCAGTACTATGGCTACACCTTC. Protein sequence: CASSLGQYYGYTF.

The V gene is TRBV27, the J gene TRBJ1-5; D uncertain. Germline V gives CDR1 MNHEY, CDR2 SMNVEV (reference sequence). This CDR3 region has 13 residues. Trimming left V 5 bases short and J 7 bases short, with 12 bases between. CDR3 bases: TGTGCCAGCAGTGCTCGGGTTACCCAGCCCCAGCATTTT. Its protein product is CASSARVTQPQHF.

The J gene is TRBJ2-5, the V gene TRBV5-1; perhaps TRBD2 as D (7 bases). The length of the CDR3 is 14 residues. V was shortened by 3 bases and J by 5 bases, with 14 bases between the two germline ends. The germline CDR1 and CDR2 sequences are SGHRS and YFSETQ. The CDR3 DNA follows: TGCGCCAGCAGCTCGTCGGGGGGCGGGGAGACCCAGTACTTC. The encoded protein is CASSSSGGGETQYF.

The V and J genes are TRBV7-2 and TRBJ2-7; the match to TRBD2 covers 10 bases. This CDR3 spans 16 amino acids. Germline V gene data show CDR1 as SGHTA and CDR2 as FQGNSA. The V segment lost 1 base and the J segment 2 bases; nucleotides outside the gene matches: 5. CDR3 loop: CASSLVASGGPYEQYF. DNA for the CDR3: TGTGCCAGCAGCTTAGTGGCTAGCGGGGGTCCCTACGAGCAGTACTTC. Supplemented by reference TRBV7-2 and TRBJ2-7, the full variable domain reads GAGVSQSPSNKVTEKGKDVELRCDPISGHTALYWYRQSLGQGLEFLIYFQGNSAPDKSGLPSDRFSAERTGGSVSTLTIQRTQQEDSAVYLCASSLVASGGPYEQYFGPGTRLTVT.

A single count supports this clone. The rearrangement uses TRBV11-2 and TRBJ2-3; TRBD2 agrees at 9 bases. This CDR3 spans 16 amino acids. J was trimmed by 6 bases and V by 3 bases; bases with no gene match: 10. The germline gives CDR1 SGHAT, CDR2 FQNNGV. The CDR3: CASSFRGRAGVDTQYF. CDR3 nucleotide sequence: TGTGCCAGCAGCTTTCGCGGGAGGGCAGGGGTGGATACGCAGTATTTT.

Written as DNA, the CDR3 is TGTGCCAGCAGCTTAATGAGGGCAAACTATGGCTACACCTTC. Amino acid sequence: CASSLMRANYGYTF. This chain links TRBV7-8 with TRBJ1-2; the D is unclear. This CDR3 has 14 residues. Germline values: CDR1 SGHVS, CDR2 FQNEAQ. V was shortened by 2 bases and J by 2 bases, with 9 bases between the two germline ends. Together with reference TRBV7-8 and TRBJ1-2, the CDR3 gives the full variable domain: GAGVSQSPRYKVAKRGQDVALRCDPISGHVSLFWYQQALGQGPEFLTYFQNEAQLDKSGLPSDRFFAERPEGSVSTLKIQRTQQEDSAVYLCASSLMRANYGYTFGSGTRLTVV.

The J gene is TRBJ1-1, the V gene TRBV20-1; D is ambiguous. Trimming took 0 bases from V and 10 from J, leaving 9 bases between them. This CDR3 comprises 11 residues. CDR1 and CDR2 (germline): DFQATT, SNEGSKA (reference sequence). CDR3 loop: CSARDGRGAFF. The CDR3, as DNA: TGCAGTGCTAGAGATGGGCGGGGAGCTTTCTTT.